This T cell receptor (beta chain) was identified during a study of blood T cell repertoires in COVID-19. Study information: Collection of acute and convalescent COVID-19 samples took place in the United States, Italy and Spain. Nucleic acid was either cDNA or gDNA, and it came from T cells, B-cell-depleted T cells, or PBMCs.

Per the study methods: Using reference gene primer amplification, nucleated cell counts were estimated. TCRdb's table, derived via immunoSEQ multiplex PCR, lists solely in-frame clones and lacks some. V and J calls and clone size come straight from that table; D and trimming were deduced from the DNA. The sample lists 150,000 to 200,000 clones, around nine tenths seen once, with about 4.2% in the top ten. V shed 2 bases, J shed 0 bases, and the junction held 0 bases outside the gene matches. The length of the CDR3 is 14 residues. Germline V gene sequence: CDR1 SGHNT, CDR2 YYREEE (reference sequence).

Source material: peripheral blood. The rearrangement links TRBV5-4 to TRBJ1-2; 8 bases are shared with TRBD1. The receptor was derived from a human donor in a cohort sampled during active COVID-19. The CDR3 coding sequence is TGTGCCAGCAGCTTACAGGGGGCTAACTATGGCTACACCTTC. As protein: CASSLQGANYGYTF.